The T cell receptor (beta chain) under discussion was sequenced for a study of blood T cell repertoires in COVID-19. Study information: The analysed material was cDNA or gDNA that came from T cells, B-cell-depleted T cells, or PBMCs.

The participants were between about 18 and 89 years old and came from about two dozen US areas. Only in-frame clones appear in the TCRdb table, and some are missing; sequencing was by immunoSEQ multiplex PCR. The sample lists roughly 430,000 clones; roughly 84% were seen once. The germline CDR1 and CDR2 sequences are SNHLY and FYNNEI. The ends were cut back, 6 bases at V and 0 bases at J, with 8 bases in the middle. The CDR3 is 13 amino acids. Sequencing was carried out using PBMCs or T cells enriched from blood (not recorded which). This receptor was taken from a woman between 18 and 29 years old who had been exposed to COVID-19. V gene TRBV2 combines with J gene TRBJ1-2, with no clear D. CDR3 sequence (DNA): TGTGCCAGCAGGGAGGAGACTAACTATGGCTACACCTTC. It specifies CASREETNYGYTF.